One T cell receptor beta chain is described in this entry. Here immunoSEQ multiplex PCR was the method, and the copy in TCRdb shows in-frame clones only, minus some. The profile shows about 130,000 clones, roughly 85% of them singletons. Looked up from germline, CDR1 is LNHNV and CDR2 is YYDKDF (reference sequence). The germline V and J ends were trimmed by 0 bases and 13 bases, with 10 bases remaining between them. This CDR3 region has 12 residues. This specimen belongs to a study of T cell responses to AZD1222 COVID-19 vaccine. The TCR originated in an adult in good health. The chain uses TRBV15 and TRBJ2-1; a possible D gene is TRBD2 (5 bases). This material consisted of peripheral blood, taken on day 0 of AZD1222 vaccination. The CDR3 here is CATSRERDAQFF. The CDR3, as DNA: TGTGCCACCAGCAGAGAGAGGGATGCTCAGTTCTTC.